This T cell receptor beta chain is drawn from a study of blood T cell repertoires in COVID-19. From germline, CDR1 is LGHNA and CDR2 YSLEER. The V and J ends lost 0 bases and 7 bases respectively, with 10 bases between them. This CDR3 has 14 amino acids. Sequencing was performed with immunoSEQ multiplex PCR; in TCRdb, only in-frame clones are kept and a portion is missing. The table records 350,000 or so clones, about 83% of them present only once. Sample: peripheral blood. The receptor's source is a man aged 30 to 45 with active or convalescent COVID-19. The rearrangement links TRBV4-3 to TRBJ1-5; no reliable D call. The CDR3 sequence is CASSQDLREQPQHF. Written as DNA, the CDR3 is TGCGCCAGCAGCCAAGATCTAAGGGAGCAGCCCCAGCATTTT.